This TCR beta chain was found in a study of a mutant IDH1 vaccine in newly diagnosed glioma. The wider study: Vaccine dosing followed radiotherapy by 4-6 weeks, or accompanied temozolomide cycles.

Germline-derived CDR1 and CDR2 are MGHDK and SYGVNS. Germline trimming cut 7 bases from V and 7 bases from J; bases unmatched to any gene: 3. This CDR3 region has 13 residues. Documented time point: week 47, end of study. Every single dose of the vaccine, 300 ug of mutant IDH1 20-mer peptide, came with topical imiquimod. Points on this clone: The antigen is undetermined.

Repertoires were generated with immunoSEQ multiplex PCR, while TCRdb's copy carries only in-frame clones and drops some. The profile covers 30,000 to 40,000 clones, with about nine tenths appearing a single time and around 5% taken by the ten largest. The sequenced sample was PBMCs, obtained from a glioma patient whose treatment included an IDH1 peptide vaccine. The chain is built from TRBV25-1 and TRBJ1-6, with 8 bases aligning to TRBD1. This receptor was identified in a woman in her forties with glioma. The DNA for the CDR3 is TGTGCCAGCACCGGACAGGGAAATTCACCCCTCCACTTT. Protein sequence: CASTGQGNSPLHF.